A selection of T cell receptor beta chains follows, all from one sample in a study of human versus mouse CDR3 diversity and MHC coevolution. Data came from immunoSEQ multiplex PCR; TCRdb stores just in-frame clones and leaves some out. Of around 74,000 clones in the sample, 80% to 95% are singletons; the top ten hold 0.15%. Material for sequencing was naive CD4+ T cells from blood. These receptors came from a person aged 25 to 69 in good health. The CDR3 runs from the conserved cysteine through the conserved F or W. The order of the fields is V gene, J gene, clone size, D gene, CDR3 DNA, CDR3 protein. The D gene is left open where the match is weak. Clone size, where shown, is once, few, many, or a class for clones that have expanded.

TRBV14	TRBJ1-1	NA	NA	TGTGCCAGCAGCCCCAGGTTTCGTAACACTGAAGCTTTCTTT	CASSPRFRNTEAFF
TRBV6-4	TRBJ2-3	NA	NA	TGTGCCAGCAGTGAGAATTGGGACTCAGACACAGATACGCAGTATTTT	CASSENWDSDTDTQYF
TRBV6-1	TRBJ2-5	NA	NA	TGTGCCAGCAGCTACCAGACAGGATCGGAGACCCAGTACTTC	CASSYQTGSETQYF
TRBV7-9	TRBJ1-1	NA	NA	TGTGCCAGCAGCTTACAGGACACTGAAGCTTTCTTT	CASSLQDTEAFF
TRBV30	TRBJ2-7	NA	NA	TGTGCCTGGAGTGTAGTCGGGTCCTTCTACGAGCAGTACTTC	CAWSVVGSFYEQYF
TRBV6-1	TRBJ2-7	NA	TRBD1	TGTGCCAGCAGCGATGGGACAGGGGTTTTCAACGAGCAGTACTTC	CASSDGTGVFNEQYF
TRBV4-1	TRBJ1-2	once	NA	TGCGCCAGCAGCCAAGAGGTCTCGACAGTCCCGGATGGCTACACCTTC	CASSQEVSTVPDGYTF
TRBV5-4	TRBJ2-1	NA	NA	TGTGCCAGCAGCTGGCCGAGAGGGTCGGTTGCTAGCTCCTACAATGAGCAGTTCTTC	CASSWPRGSVASSYNEQFF
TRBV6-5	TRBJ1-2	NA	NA	TGTGCCAGCAGGGCCCGGGGAGTGAAGTATGGCTACACCTTC	CASRARGVKYGYTF
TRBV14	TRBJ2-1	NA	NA	TGTGCCAGCAGCCAAGTACTGGGGCAGTTTCAGTTCTTC	CASSQVLGQFQFF
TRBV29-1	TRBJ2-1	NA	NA	TGCAGCGCAGCCCAGGGCTACAATGAGCAGTTCTTC	CSAAQGYNEQFF
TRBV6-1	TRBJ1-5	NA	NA	TGTGCCAGCAGTGAAGCAGGGGTTAGGAATCAGCCCCAGCATTTT	CASSEAGVRNQPQHF
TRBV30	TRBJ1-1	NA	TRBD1	TGTGCCTCAAACAGGGGGCAATTGGTGAACACTGAAGCTTTCTTT	CASNRGQLVNTEAFF
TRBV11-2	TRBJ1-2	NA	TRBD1	TGTGCCAGCAGCTCCATCAGGGGACAGTTTGTCAACTATGGCTACACCTTC	CASSSIRGQFVNYGYTF
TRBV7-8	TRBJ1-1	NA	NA	TGTGCCAGCAGCGAACAGGAAGGGACTGAAGCTTTCTTT	CASSEQEGTEAFF
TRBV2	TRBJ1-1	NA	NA	TGTGCCAGCAGTGGCCCCGGGAACACTGAAGCTTTCTTT	CASSGPGNTEAFF
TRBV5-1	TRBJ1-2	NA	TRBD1	TGCGCCAGCAGCTTGACAGGGGGGGATGGCTACACCTTC	CASSLTGGDGYTF
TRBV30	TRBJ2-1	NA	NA	TGTGCCTGGAGTCTTAGCTCTTCCTACAATGAGCAGTTCTTC	CAWSLSSSYNEQFF
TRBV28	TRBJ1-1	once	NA	TGTGCCAGCATTCCGCGGTGGACAGCTGAAGCTTTCTTT	CASIPRWTAEAFF
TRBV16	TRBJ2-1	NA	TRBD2	TGTGCCAGCAGCCGTAGCGGGGGCACCTACAATGAGCAGTTCTTC	CASSRSGGTYNEQFF
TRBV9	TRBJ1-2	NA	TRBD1	TGTGCCAGCAGCGTCAACAGGGGGCAAGGGGGCTACACCTTC	CASSVNRGQGGYTF
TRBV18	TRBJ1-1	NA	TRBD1	TGTGCCAGCTCAGGGACAGGGAGCACTGAAGCTTTCTTT	CASSGTGSTEAFF
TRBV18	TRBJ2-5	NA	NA	TGTGCCAGCTCACCGCCGGGAAAGGGAGGATCAGAGACCCAGTACTTC	CASSPPGKGGSETQYF
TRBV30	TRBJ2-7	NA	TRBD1	TGTGCCTGGAGTGTACAGACAGGGCGGCAGGTGGGCTACGAGCAGTACTTC	CAWSVQTGRQVGYEQYF
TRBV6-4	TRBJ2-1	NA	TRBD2	TGTGCCAGCAGTGAACACCCGGGGGGACACAATGAGCAGTTCTTC	CASSEHPGGHNEQFF
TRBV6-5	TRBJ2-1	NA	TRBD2	TGTGCCAGCAGGAGGACTAGCGGGGGGTACAATGAGCAGTTCTTC	CASRRTSGGYNEQFF
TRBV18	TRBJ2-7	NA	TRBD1	TGTGCCAGCTTTCTGACAGGGGTCGACGAGCAGTACTTC	CASFLTGVDEQYF
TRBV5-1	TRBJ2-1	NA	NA	TGCGCCAGCAGCTTGGGCGGGACCTCCTACAATGAGCAGTTCTTC	CASSLGGTSYNEQFF
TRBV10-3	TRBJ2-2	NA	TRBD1	TGTGCCACCCGGAGAGGGACAGGGGTCACCGGGGAGCTGTTTTTT	CATRRGTGVTGELFF
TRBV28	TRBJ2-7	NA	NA	TGTGCCAGCAGTGAGGACTTTGAGCAGTACTTC	CASSEDFEQYF
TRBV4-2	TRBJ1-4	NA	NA	TGTGCCAGCAGCCAAGATCCGGGGGATGAAAAACTGTTTTTT	CASSQDPGDEKLFF
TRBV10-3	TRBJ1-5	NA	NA	TGTGCCATCTCGGACAGAAACAATCAGCCCCAGCATTTT	CAISDRNNQPQHF
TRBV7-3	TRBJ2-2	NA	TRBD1	TGTGCCAGCAGCCTTCACCAGGGGGCAAGCACCGGGGAGCTGTTTTTT	CASSLHQGASTGELFF